Presented here are 10 T cell receptor beta chains from one specimen sequenced in a study of CD8+ T cells in alopecia areata. Sequencing relied on a cDNA template that was reverse transcribed from extracted RNA. Clones were read by immunoSEQ multiplex PCR, and TCRdb kept only the in-frame ones, dropping some. The sample consists of about 140,000 clones, roughly nine tenths of them appearing once. Sample treatment: oral pan-JAK inhibitor, 5-10 mg twice daily. The specimen was CD8+ T cells sorted from blood, collected at week 4, from a patient treated with tofacitinib. The origin of the receptors is a human donor with alopecia areata.

The rearrangement uses TRBV5-4 and TRBJ2-7; D possibly corresponds to TRBD2 (6 bases). There are 15 residues in the CDR3. Trimming removed 3 bases from V and 0 bases from J, with 13 bases in between. CDR1 and CDR2 (germline): SGHNT, YYREEE (reference sequence). CDR3 amino acids: CASSSIGGSSYEQYF. The CDR3 DNA is TGTGCCAGCAGCTCCATCGGAGGGAGCTCCTACGAGCAGTACTTC. The full variable domain, in which reference TRBV5-4 and TRBJ2-7 provide the parts outside the CDR3, is ETGVTQSPTHLIKTRGQQVTLRCSSQSGHNTVSWYQQALGQGPQFIFQYYREEENGRGNFPPRFSGLQFPNYSSELNVNALELDDSALYLCASSSIGGSSYEQYFGPGTRLTVT.

The gene calls are TRBV6-1 and TRBJ1-5; perhaps TRBD1 as D (6 bases). Trimming pared 8 bases from V and 0 bases from J, leaving 14 bases between. The CDR3 has 15 residues. Germline V gene lookup returns CDR1 MNHNS and CDR2 SASEGT. CDR3 DNA sequence: TGTGCCAGCCAGGACGGGACATTTAGCAATCAGCCCCAGCATTTT. Its translation: CASQDGTFSNQPQHF.

V and J are TRBV11-2 and TRBJ2-3; 7 positions agree with TRBD1. Looked up from germline, CDR1 is SGHAT and CDR2 is FQNNGV. The V gene end was trimmed by 5 bases and the J gene end by 4 bases; junction bases not matched to a gene: 9. The CDR3 loop spans 15 amino acids. This chain's CDR3 is CASSLPIGGADTQYF. CDR3 DNA: TGTGCCAGCAGCCTCCCGATAGGGGGCGCAGATACGCAGTATTTT.

This sequence joins TRBV6-6 and TRBJ1-1; 7 bases align to TRBD1. With 7 bases clipped from V and 9 bases from J, the junction kept 11 bases outside the gene matches. The CDR3 is 13 amino acids. CDR1 and CDR2 from the germline V gene are MNHNY and SVGAGI (reference sequence). The CDR3 DNA is TGTGCCAGCACCCAACACAGGGGAGACAAAGCTTTCTTT. It translates to CASTQHRGDKAFF.

The chain uses TRBV2 and TRBJ2-7; the D gene is possibly TRBD2 (5 bases). This CDR3 is 16 amino acids long. From germline, CDR1 is SNHLY and CDR2 FYNNEI. The V end was cut by 5 bases, the J end by 5 bases, with 22 bases between. CDR3 sequence reads: CASSRPLVGAGNEQYF. The CDR3 nucleotides read TGTGCCAGCAGTCGACCACTGGTGGGAGCAGGAAACGAGCAGTACTTC. The entire variable domain, with the rest obtained from reference TRBV2 and TRBJ2-7, is as follows: EPEVTQTPSHQVTQMGQEVILRCVPISNHLYFYWYRQILGQKVEFLVSFYNNEISEKSEIFDDQFSVERPDGSNFTLKIRSTKLEDSAMYFCASSRPLVGAGNEQYFGPGTRLTVT.

This chain links TRBV4-1 with TRBJ2-7; 9 nucleotides agree with TRBD2. The CDR3 spans 15 residues. J gave up 2 bases and V 1 base, and 3 bases lay outside the gene matches. Germline CDR1 is MGHRA and CDR2 is YSYEKL. The CDR3, as DNA: TGCGCCAGCAGCCAAGGGACTAGCGACCCCTACGAGCAGTACTTC. Translated: CASSQGTSDPYEQYF.

The chain recombines TRBV4-1 with TRBJ2-3; D remains unclear. Germline V gene sequence: CDR1 MGHRA, CDR2 YSYEKL. V shed 7 bases and J shed 0 bases, with 5 bases lying between them. This CDR3 is 12 amino acids long. The DNA of the CDR3 is TGCGCCAGCACCTCCAGCACAGATACGCAGTATTTT. It is translated as CASTSSTDTQYF.

The rearrangement links TRBV29-1 to TRBJ2-7, with 9 nucleotides matching TRBD1. The ends lost 4 bases at V and 3 bases at J; junction bases unmatched: 4. This CDR3 is 13 amino acids long. CDR1 SQVTM and CDR2 ANQGSEA come from the germline V gene. Written as DNA, the CDR3 is TGCAGCGTTGTTTACAGGGGGCACTACGAGCAGTACTTC. This translates into CSVVYRGHYEQYF.

The V and J genes are TRBV13 and TRBJ2-1; D is perhaps TRBD1 (5 bases). Germline loops: CDR1 PRHDT, CDR2 FYEKMQ (reference sequence). The CDR3 extends over 12 amino acids. The ends were cut back, 1 base at V and 7 bases at J, with 5 bases in the middle. Written as DNA, the CDR3 is TGTGCCAGCAGCTTAGAGGGGAATGAGCAGTTCTTC. Protein product: CASSLEGNEQFF.

The V call is TRBV10-1, the J call TRBJ1-1, with D maybe TRBD1 (5 bases). The CDR3 length is 13 residues. Germline V lookup: CDR1 WNHNN, CDR2 SYGVQD (reference sequence). The ends were cut back, 3 bases at V and 5 bases at J, with 10 bases in the middle. The CDR3 bases are TGCGCCAGCAGTGAATTGGGGGGAACTGAAGCTTTCTTT. As protein: CASSELGGTEAFF.